This TCR beta chain was captured in a study of shared clonotypes between healthy human individuals. Study background: CD8 memory received one plate per donor, CD8 naive two, CD4 memory three and CD4 naive three. The study, taken as a whole, reports: Larger estimated richness was generally seen in naive subsets than in memory subsets. Among donors, sharing of clonotypes was expected to be affected by sequencing depth.

The CDR3 spans 12 residues. Trimming removed 2 bases at V and 11 bases at J, with 10 bases between. CDR1 is ENHRY, CDR2 SYGVKD, per germline. Using immunoSEQ multiplex PCR, the repertoire was profiled, and TCRdb retains in-frame clones only, with some absent. The sample includes approximately 2,000,000 clones, 80% to 95% of them seen just once. A CD45RA+ naive subset and a CD45RA-negative memory subset were split from CD4+ cells. As concerns this clone: The antigen is not known.

Sample: naive CD4+ T cells from PBMCs. Subset specified: CD45RA+ positively selected. This TCR was recovered from a man aged 18 to 29 in good health. Some clones in this sample may be carry-over from other donors' samples. The chain is built from TRBV10-3 and TRBJ2-4, with a tentative D call TRBD2 (6 bases). CDR3 loop: CAISEAEGLQYF. Here the CDR3 DNA reads TGTGCCATCAGTGAGGCGGAGGGCCTTCAGTACTTC.